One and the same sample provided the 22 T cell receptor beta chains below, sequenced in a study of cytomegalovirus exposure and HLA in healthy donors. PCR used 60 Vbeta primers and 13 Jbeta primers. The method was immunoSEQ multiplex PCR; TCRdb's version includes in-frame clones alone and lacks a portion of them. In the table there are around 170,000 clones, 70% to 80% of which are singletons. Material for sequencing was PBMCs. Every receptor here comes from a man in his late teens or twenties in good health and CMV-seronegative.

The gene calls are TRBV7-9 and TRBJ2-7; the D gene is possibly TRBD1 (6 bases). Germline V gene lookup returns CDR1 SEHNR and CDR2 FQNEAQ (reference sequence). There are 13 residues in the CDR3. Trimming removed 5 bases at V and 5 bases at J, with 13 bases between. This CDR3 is CASSHTGSHEQYF. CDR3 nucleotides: TGTGCCAGCAGCCATACAGGGTCCCACGAGCAGTACTTC.

The CDR3 DNA follows: TGTGCCAGCAGCTTGGCGACGGGAGGGACCGGGGAGCTGTTTTTT. Translated, it gives CASSLATGGTGELFF. J is TRBJ2-2 and V is TRBV5-4, with 8 bases identical to TRBD2. The germline V gene encodes CDR1 SGHNT and CDR2 YYREEE (reference sequence). The CDR3 has 15 amino acids. With V trimmed by 0 bases and J by 5 bases, 3 bases remained unmatched. Filled out from reference TRBV5-4 and TRBJ2-2, the complete variable domain reads ETGVTQSPTHLIKTRGQQVTLRCSSQSGHNTVSWYQQALGQGPQFIFQYYREEENGRGNFPPRFSGLQFPNYSSELNVNALELDDSALYLCASSLATGGTGELFFGEGSRLTVL.

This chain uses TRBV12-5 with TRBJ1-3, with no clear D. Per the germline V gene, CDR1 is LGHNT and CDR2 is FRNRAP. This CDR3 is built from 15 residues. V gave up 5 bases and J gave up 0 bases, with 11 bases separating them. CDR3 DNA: TGTGCTAGTGGTCCTTACGGGAGCTCTGGAAACACCATATATTTT. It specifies CASGPYGSSGNTIYF.

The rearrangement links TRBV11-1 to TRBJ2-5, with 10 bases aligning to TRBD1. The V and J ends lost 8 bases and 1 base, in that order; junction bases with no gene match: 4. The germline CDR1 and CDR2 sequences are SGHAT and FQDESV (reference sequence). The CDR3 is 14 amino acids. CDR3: CASRTGGIQETQYF. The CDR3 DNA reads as TGTGCCAGCCGGACAGGGGGAATCCAAGAGACCCAGTACTTC.

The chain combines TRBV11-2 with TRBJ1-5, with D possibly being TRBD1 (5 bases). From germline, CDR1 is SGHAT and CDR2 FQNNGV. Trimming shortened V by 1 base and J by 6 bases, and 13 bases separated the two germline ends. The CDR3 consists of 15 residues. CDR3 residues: CASSLGAGKGQPQHF. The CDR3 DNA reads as TGTGCCAGCAGCTTAGGGGCAGGGAAGGGTCAGCCCCAGCATTTT.

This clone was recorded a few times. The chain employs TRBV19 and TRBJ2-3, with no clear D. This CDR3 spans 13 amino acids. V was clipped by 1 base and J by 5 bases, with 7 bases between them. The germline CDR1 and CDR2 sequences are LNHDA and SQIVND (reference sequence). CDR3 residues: CASSIAVRDTQYF. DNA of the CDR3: TGTGCCAGTAGTATAGCCGTGAGAGATACGCAGTATTTT.

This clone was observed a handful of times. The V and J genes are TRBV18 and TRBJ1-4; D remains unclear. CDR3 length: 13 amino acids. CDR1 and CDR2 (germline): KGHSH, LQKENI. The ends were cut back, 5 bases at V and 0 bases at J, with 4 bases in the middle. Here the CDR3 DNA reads TGTGCCAGCTCATCCGCAACTAATGAAAAACTGTTTTTT. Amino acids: CASSSATNEKLFF.

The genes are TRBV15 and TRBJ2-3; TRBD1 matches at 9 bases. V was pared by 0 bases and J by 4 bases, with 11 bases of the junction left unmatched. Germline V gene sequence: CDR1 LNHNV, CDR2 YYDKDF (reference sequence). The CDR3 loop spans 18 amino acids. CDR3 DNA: TGTGCCACCAGCAGAGATCCCAGGACAGGGGTGGTATCAGATACGCAGTATTTT. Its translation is CATSRDPRTGVVSDTQYF. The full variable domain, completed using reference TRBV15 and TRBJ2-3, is DAMVIQNPRYQVTQFGKPVTLSCSQTLNHNVMYWYQQKSSQAPKLLFHYYDKDFNNEADTPDNFQSRRPNTSFCFLDIRSPGLGDTAMYLCATSRDPRTGVVSDTQYFGPGTRLTVL.

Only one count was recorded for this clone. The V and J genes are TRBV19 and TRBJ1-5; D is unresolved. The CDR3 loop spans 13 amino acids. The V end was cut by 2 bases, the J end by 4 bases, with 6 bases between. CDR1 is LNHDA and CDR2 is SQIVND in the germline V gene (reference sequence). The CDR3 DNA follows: TGTGCCAGTAGTATAAACCTAAATCAGCCCCAGCATTTT. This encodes CASSINLNQPQHF.

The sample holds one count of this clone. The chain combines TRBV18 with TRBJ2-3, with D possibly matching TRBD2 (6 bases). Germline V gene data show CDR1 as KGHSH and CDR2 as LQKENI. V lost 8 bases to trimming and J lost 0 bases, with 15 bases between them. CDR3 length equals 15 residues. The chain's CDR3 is CASTGTAVSTDTQYF. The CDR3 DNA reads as TGTGCCAGCACCGGGACTGCCGTTAGCACAGATACGCAGTATTTT.

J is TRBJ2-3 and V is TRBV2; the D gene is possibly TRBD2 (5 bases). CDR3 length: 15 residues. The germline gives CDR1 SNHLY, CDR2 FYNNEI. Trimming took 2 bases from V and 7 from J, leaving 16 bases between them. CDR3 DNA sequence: TGTGCCAGCAGTGAATTGTATGCTAGCATGTATACGCAGTATTTT. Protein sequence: CASSELYASMYTQYF.

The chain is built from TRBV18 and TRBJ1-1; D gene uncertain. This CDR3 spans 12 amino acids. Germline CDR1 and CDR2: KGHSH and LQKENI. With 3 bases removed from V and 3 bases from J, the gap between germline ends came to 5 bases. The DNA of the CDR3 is TGTGCCAGCTCACCCCAGGACACTGAAGCTTTCTTT. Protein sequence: CASSPQDTEAFF.

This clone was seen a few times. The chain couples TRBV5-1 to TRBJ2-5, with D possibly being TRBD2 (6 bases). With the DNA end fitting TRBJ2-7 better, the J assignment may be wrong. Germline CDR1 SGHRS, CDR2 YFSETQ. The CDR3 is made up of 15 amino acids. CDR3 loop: CASSLGGLARNEQYF. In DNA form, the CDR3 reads TGCGCCAGCAGCTTGGGAGGCCTAGCGAGGAACGAGCAGTACTTC.

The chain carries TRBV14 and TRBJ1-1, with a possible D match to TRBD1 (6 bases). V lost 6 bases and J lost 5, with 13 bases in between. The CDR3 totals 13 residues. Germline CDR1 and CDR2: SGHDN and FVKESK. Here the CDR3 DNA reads TGTGCCAGCAGGGAACAGGGTTTAACTGAAGCTTTCTTT. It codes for CASREQGLTEAFF.

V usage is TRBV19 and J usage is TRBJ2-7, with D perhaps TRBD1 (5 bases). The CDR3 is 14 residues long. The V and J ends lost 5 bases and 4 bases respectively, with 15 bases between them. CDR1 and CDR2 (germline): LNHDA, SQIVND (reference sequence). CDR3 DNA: TGTGCCAGTAGTCAAGGACAAGAGTGGTACGAGCAGTACTTC. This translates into CASSQGQEWYEQYF. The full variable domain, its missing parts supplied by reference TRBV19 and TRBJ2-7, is DGGITQSPKYLFRKEGQNVTLSCEQNLNHDAMYWYRQDPGQGLRLIYYSQIVNDFQKGDIAEGYSVSREKKESFPLTVTSAQKNPTAFYLCASSQGQEWYEQYFGPGTRLTVT.

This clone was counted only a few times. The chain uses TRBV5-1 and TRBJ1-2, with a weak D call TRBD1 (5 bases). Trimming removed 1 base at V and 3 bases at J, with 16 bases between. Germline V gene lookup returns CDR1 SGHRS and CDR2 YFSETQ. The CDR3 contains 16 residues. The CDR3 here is CASSLSGTAGDYGYTF. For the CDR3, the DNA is TGCGCCAGCAGCTTGTCGGGGACGGCGGGGGACTATGGCTACACCTTC.

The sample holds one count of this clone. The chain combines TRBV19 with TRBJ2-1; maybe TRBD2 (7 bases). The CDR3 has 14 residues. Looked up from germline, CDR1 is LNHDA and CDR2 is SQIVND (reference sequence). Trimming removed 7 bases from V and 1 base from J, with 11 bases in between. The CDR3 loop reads CASTRGTSYNEQFF. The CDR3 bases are TGTGCCAGTACGCGGGGGACATCCTACAATGAGCAGTTCTTC.

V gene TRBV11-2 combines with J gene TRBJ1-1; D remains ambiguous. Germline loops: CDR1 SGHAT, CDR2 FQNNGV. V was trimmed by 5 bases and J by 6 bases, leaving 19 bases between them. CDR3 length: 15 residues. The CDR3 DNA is TGTGCCAGCAGCGTAGCAGGAGGGTGGAGGTCTGAAGCTTTCTTT. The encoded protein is CASSVAGGWRSEAFF. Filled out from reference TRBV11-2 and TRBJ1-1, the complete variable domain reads EAGVAQSPRYKIIEKRQSVAFWCNPISGHATLYWYQQILGQGPKLLIQFQNNGVVDDSQLPKDRFSAERLKGVDSTLKIQPAKLEDSAVYLCASSVAGGWRSEAFFGQGTRLTVV.

The CDR3 here is CASSRGVTGGYGYTF. The CDR3 DNA is TGTGCCAGCAGCCGGGGGGTGACAGGGGGCTATGGCTACACCTTC. The V gene is TRBV6-5, the J gene TRBJ1-2, with 9 nucleotides matching TRBD1. The trim removed 6 bases at V and 4 bases at J, leaving 9 bases unmatched. CDR3 size: 15 residues. Germline-derived CDR1 and CDR2 are MNHEY and SVGAGI.

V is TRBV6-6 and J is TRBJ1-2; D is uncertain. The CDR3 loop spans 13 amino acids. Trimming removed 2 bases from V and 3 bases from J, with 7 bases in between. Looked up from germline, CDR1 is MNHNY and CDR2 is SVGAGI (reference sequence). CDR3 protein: CASSYVGDYGYTF. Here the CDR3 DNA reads TGTGCCAGCAGTTACGTCGGAGACTATGGCTACACCTTC.

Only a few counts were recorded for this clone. The CDR3 reads CASSQATGIGGYGYTF. The CDR3 DNA reads as TGTGCCAGCAGCCAAGCCACAGGGATAGGGGGCTATGGCTACACCTTC. V gene TRBV14 combines with J gene TRBJ1-2; weak D call: TRBD1 (6 bases). The CDR3 runs 16 residues. CDR1 is SGHDN and CDR2 is FVKESK in the germline V gene. Between the trimmed V and J ends, which lost 1 base and 4 bases, there was a span of 16 bases.

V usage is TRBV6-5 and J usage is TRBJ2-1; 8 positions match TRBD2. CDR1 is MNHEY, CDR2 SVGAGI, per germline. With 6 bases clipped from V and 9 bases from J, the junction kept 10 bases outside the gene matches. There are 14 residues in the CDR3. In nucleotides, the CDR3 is TGTGCCAGCAGCCGCGGGGGGCCTCAGACTGAGCAGTTCTTC. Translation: CASSRGGPQTEQFF.